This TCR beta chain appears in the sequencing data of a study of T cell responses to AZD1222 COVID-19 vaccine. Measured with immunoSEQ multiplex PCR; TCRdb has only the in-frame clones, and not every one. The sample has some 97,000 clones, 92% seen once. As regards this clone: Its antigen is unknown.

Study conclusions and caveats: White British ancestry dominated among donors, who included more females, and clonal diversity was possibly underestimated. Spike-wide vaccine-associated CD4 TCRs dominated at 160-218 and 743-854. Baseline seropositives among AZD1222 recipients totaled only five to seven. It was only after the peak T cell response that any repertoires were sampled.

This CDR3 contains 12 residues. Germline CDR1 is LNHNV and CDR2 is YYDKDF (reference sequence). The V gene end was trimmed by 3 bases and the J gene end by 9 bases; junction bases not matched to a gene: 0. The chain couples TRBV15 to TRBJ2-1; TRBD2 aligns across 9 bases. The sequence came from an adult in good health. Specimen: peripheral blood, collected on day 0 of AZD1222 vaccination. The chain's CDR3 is CATSSSGSEQFF. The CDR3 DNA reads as TGTGCCACCAGCAGTAGCGGGAGTGAGCAGTTCTTC. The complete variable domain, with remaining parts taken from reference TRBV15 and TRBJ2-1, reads DAMVIQNPRYQVTQFGKPVTLSCSQTLNHNVMYWYQQKSSQAPKLLFHYYDKDFNNEADTPDNFQSRRPNTSFCFLDIRSPGLGDTAMYLCATSSSGSEQFFGPGTRLTVL.